The present T cell receptor beta chain was sequenced within a study of blood T cell repertoires in COVID-19. Looking at the study overall: Specimens from acute and convalescent COVID-19 originated in the United States, Italy and Spain. The cDNA or gDNA used as material had been derived from T cells, B-cell-depleted T cells, or PBMCs.

Seattle cases were enrolled at active infection and followed longitudinally. Original analysis: Using reference gene primer amplification, nucleated cell counts were estimated. Sequenced by immunoSEQ multiplex PCR; TCRdb stores in-frame clones only, minus some. V and J calls and clone size are copied from that table; D and trimming were computed from the DNA. Of approximately 210,000 clones listed, around 84% are singletons. The TCR comes from a man in his fifties or sixties with COVID-19, enrolled during active disease. Input material: peripheral blood.

CDR3: CASSYWDRVTGELFF. CDR3 in DNA: TGTGCCAGCAGTTATTGGGACAGGGTCACCGGGGAGCTGTTTTTT. V is TRBV6-6 and J is TRBJ2-2; 9 bases are shared with TRBD1. Germline trimming cut 3 bases from V and 4 bases from J; bases unmatched to any gene: 3. The CDR3 loop spans 15 amino acids. Per the germline V gene, CDR1 is MNHNY and CDR2 is SVGAGI (reference sequence).